A single sample is the source of the 28 T cell receptor beta chains below, sequenced in a study of OX40 agonist ivuxolimab in advanced cancers. TCRdb keeps only in-frame clones here, not all; method: immunoSEQ multiplex PCR. Of around 53,000 clones listed, about 82% are singletons. The source was CD4+ or CD8+ T cells sorted from blood, collected in a trial of the OX40 agonist ivuxolimab. Receptor source: an adult with an advanced solid tumor such as melanoma, head and neck, liver or kidney cancer.

The rearrangement uses TRBV7-2 and TRBJ2-7, with unresolved D. The CDR3 is 15 residues long. Germline-derived CDR1 and CDR2 are SGHTA and FQGNSA. V lost 3 bases, J lost 0 bases, and 12 bases lay in between. In DNA, the CDR3 is TGTGCCAGCAGCTTGACCGGGCTGAGCTCCTACGAGCAGTACTTC. Translation: CASSLTGLSSYEQYF.

V and J are TRBV7-8 and TRBJ2-2; D uncertain. Between the trimmed V and J ends, which lost 1 base and 6 bases, there was a span of 6 bases. Germline V lookup: CDR1 SGHVS, CDR2 FQNEAQ. This CDR3 is 13 amino acids long. Here the CDR3 reads CASSLDWAGELFF. CDR3 in DNA: TGTGCCAGCAGCTTAGATTGGGCCGGGGAGCTGTTTTTT.

The V and J genes are TRBV2 and TRBJ2-7; tentative D call: TRBD2 (5 bases). The germline gives CDR1 SNHLY, CDR2 FYNNEI. Trimming left V 10 bases short and J 2 bases short, with 18 bases between. This CDR3 comprises 14 residues. The CDR3 nucleotides are TGTGCCACCTCGGACGGGATAGCAACCTACGAGCAGTACTTC. Translating gives CATSDGIATYEQYF. Together with reference TRBV2 and TRBJ2-7, the CDR3 gives the full variable domain: EPEVTQTPSHQVTQMGQEVILRCVPISNHLYFYWYRQILGQKVEFLVSFYNNEISEKSEIFDDQFSVERPDGSNFTLKIRSTKLEDSAMYFCATSDGIATYEQYFGPGTRLTVT.

The chain combines TRBV28 with TRBJ2-1; no clear D. Germline CDR1 MDHEN, CDR2 SYDVKM. V was trimmed by 1 base and J by 3 bases, leaving 7 bases between them. The CDR3 has 14 amino acids. In DNA, the CDR3 is TGTGCCAGCAGTTTATCCCGTGGCTACAATGAGCAGTTCTTC. Amino acids: CASSLSRGYNEQFF.

This rearrangement joins TRBV5-1 to TRBJ2-6, with TRBD2 identical over 10 bases. CDR3 length: 18 amino acids. Germline V gene data show CDR1 as SGHRS and CDR2 as YFSETQ. Trimming at V came to 4 bases and at J to 1 base, leaving 8 bases not matched to a gene. CDR3 DNA: TGCGCCAGCAGCCCACCTAGCGGGGGACGTTCTGGGGCCAACGTCCTGACTTTC. Amino acids: CASSPPSGGRSGANVLTF.

The V call is TRBV11-3, the J call TRBJ1-1, with D uncertain. CDR1 and CDR2 from the germline V gene are SGHNT and YENEEA. Trimming cost V 4 bases and J 1 base, with 13 bases left between them. The CDR3 is 15 amino acids. DNA for the CDR3: TGTGCCAGCAGCTCCGGACGTTGGGGGAACACTGAAGCTTTCTTT. It specifies CASSSGRWGNTEAFF.

This clone was observed once. The V and J genes are TRBV29-1 and TRBJ1-2; D is uncertain. Germline V gives CDR1 SQVTM, CDR2 ANQGSEA. The V and J ends lost 2 bases and 4 bases respectively, with 14 bases between them. The CDR3 length is 14 residues. The CDR3 loop is CSVESNTPPYGYTF. The CDR3 DNA reads as TGCAGCGTTGAATCTAACACCCCGCCCTATGGCTACACCTTC.

The chain employs TRBV18 and TRBJ2-7; 9 bases are shared with TRBD2. The V gene end was trimmed by 3 bases and the J gene end by 2 bases; junction bases not matched to a gene: 8. This CDR3 has 16 amino acids. Per germline, CDR1 KGHSH and CDR2 LQKENI. This chain's CDR3 is CASSPTPSGVAYEQYF. The DNA for the CDR3 is TGTGCCAGCTCACCTACCCCTAGCGGGGTAGCCTACGAGCAGTACTTC.

This clone appeared once. This chain links TRBV6-5 with TRBJ1-1; possible D gene TRBD1, 5 bases. Trimming pared 6 bases from V and 2 bases from J, leaving 10 bases between. This CDR3 region has 13 residues. Germline CDR1 is MNHEY and CDR2 is SVGAGI. Here the CDR3 DNA reads TGTGCCAGCAGACCACAGGTTAACACTGAAGCTTTCTTT. Its protein is CASRPQVNTEAFF.

Details on this clone: The junction differs from germline at one of its ends, possibly a read error. This chain joins TRBV2 and TRBJ2-7, with TRBD1 matching 11 bases. The CDR3 has 14 amino acids. Germline V CDR1 and CDR2: SNHLY, FYNNEI. This CDR3 is CASIRTGGSHEQYF. DNA for the CDR3: TGTGCCAGCATCCGGACAGGGGGCTCCCACGAGCAGTACTTC.

The V and J genes are TRBV29-1 and TRBJ2-7, with D perhaps TRBD1 or TRBD2 (7 bases each). Trimming left V 4 bases short and J 5 bases short, with 12 bases between. From germline, CDR1 is SQVTM and CDR2 ANQGSEA. The CDR3 sequence is 12 residues long. The CDR3 sequence: CSVGSGGDEQYF. CDR3 coding DNA: TGCAGCGTTGGGTCAGGGGGGGACGAGCAGTACTTC.

This chain joins TRBV7-9 and TRBJ2-1, with TRBD2 identical over 9 bases. CDR3 length: 17 residues. The germline gives CDR1 SEHNR, CDR2 FQNEAQ (reference sequence). After removal of 0 bases from V and 0 bases from J, the junction contained 3 bases not matched to a gene. The CDR3 DNA sequence: TGTGCCAGCAGCTTAGCACCTAGCGGGGACTCCTACAATGAGCAGTTCTTC. The encoded protein is CASSLAPSGDSYNEQFF.

V is TRBV6-5 and J is TRBJ2-7, with D possibly matching TRBD1 (6 bases). This CDR3 comprises 14 residues. The V end lost 5 bases, the J end lost 6 bases, and 17 bases lay between the germline ends. Looked up from germline, CDR1 is MNHEY and CDR2 is SVGAGI. The CDR3 coding sequence is TGTGCCAGCAGTAAACAGGGCCGAGTGGTCGAGCAGTACTTC. Protein: CASSKQGRVVEQYF.

This sequence joins TRBV28 and TRBJ2-7; 10 bases align to TRBD1. Germline V gives CDR1 MDHEN, CDR2 SYDVKM. The V gene end was trimmed by 1 base and the J gene end by 9 bases; junction bases not matched to a gene: 9. CDR3 length: 15 residues. The CDR3: CASSLLGQGPTPQYF. The DNA of the CDR3 is TGTGCCAGCAGTTTATTGGGACAGGGGCCTACCCCGCAGTACTTC.

The V and J genes are TRBV7-6 and TRBJ1-5; D uncertain. The CDR3 is 13 residues long. From germline, CDR1 is SGHVS and CDR2 FNYEAQ. Trimming stripped 2 bases from V and 7 bases from J, with 9 bases between. CDR3: CASSLYAEQPQHF. DNA of the CDR3: TGTGCCAGCAGCTTATATGCGGAGCAGCCCCAGCATTTT.

This clone was seen a single time. CDR3 bases: TGTGCCAGCAGCTTGGATCTGGCGGAGAACACTGAAGCTTTCTTT. Protein product: CASSLDLAENTEAFF. The chain uses TRBV4-2 and TRBJ1-1; D unclear. The V gene lost 5 bases and the J gene lost 1 base, with 14 bases spanning the gap. CDR3 length: 15 amino acids. CDR1 and CDR2 (germline): LGHNA, YNFKEQ.

This clone was seen a handful of times. The chain employs TRBV6-6 and TRBJ1-3; the match to TRBD1 covers 9 bases. CDR1 is MNHNY and CDR2 is SVGAGI in the germline V gene (reference sequence). The CDR3 is made up of 14 amino acids. Trimming at V came to 6 bases and at J to 4 bases, leaving 4 bases not matched to a gene. This CDR3 reads CASRTGTGGNTIYF. CDR3 nucleotides: TGTGCCAGCAGGACCGGGACAGGGGGAAACACCATATATTTT.

J is TRBJ2-3 and V is TRBV10-3; TRBD1 matches at 9 bases. The V segment lost 5 bases and the J segment 2 bases; nucleotides outside the gene matches: 5. This CDR3 spans 15 amino acids. CDR1 ENHRY and CDR2 SYGVKD come from the germline V gene. The chain's CDR3 is CAISIRDRVTDTQYF. DNA of the CDR3: TGTGCCATCAGTATTCGGGACAGGGTCACAGATACGCAGTATTTT.

The chain employs TRBV6-6 and TRBJ2-3, with D hard to call. The length of the CDR3 is 12 residues. With 6 bases removed from V and 6 bases from J, the gap between germline ends came to 10 bases. Per germline, CDR1 MNHNY and CDR2 SVGAGI (reference sequence). The CDR3 is CASSIRDDTQYF. CDR3 DNA: TGTGCCAGCAGCATTAGGGATGATACGCAGTATTTT.

The V call is TRBV7-5, the J call TRBJ1-2; whether TRBD1, the table's D call, matches the DNA was not checked. TRBV7-5 is listed as a pseudogene. This CDR3 spans 15 amino acids. In DNA form, the CDR3 reads TGTGTCAGAAGCTGGGGCGGCTCAGGGGACTATGGCTACACCTTC. As protein: CVRSWGGSGDYGYTF.

The chain combines TRBV7-2 with TRBJ1-2, with 12 positions matching TRBD1. The CDR3 is made up of 15 amino acids. V was clipped by 5 bases and J by 8 bases; unmatched bases: 9. CDR1 SGHTA and CDR2 FQGNSA come from the germline V gene. CDR3 in amino acids: CASSAPGQGAVGYTF. In DNA form, the CDR3 reads TGTGCCAGCAGCGCACCGGGACAGGGGGCGGTAGGCTACACCTTC.

This clone occurred once. This chain connects TRBV19 to TRBJ2-2, with D possibly being TRBD2 (6 bases). This CDR3 has 15 amino acids. The germline CDR1 and CDR2 sequences are LNHDA and SQIVND (reference sequence). V dropped 8 bases and J dropped 5 bases, with 18 bases sitting between them. This CDR3 is CASGNQGGGTGELFF. CDR3 bases: TGTGCCAGTGGCAACCAGGGTGGAGGGACCGGGGAGCTGTTTTTT.

This clone was recorded a few times. The rearrangement links TRBV6-1 to TRBJ1-2; D gene unclear. Germline V gene lookup returns CDR1 MNHNS and CDR2 SASEGT. CDR3 length: 11 residues. The V end was cut by 6 bases, the J end by 8 bases, with 10 bases between. The CDR3 nucleotides read TGTGCCAGCAGGACCTCCCCAGGCTACACCTTC. Translated: CASRTSPGYTF.

This clone was seen once. V is TRBV7-9 and J is TRBJ2-1; 16 nucleotides agree with TRBD2. This CDR3 is 19 amino acids long. Trimming at V came to 4 bases and at J to 2 bases, leaving 8 bases not matched to a gene. Per the germline V gene, CDR1 is SEHNR and CDR2 is FQNEAQ (reference sequence). For the CDR3, the DNA is TGTGCCAGCAGCTCCTGGGGACTAGCGGGAGGGGGGACCTACAATGAGCAGTTCTTC. Encoded protein: CASSSWGLAGGGTYNEQFF.

V is TRBV2 and J is TRBJ1-2, with a possible D match to TRBD1 (5 bases). This CDR3 has 16 amino acids. Looked up from germline, CDR1 is SNHLY and CDR2 is FYNNEI. Trimming shortened V by 7 bases and J by 8 bases, and 26 bases separated the two germline ends. CDR3: CASTRPGPGIRRGYTF. DNA for the CDR3: TGTGCCAGCACTAGGCCGGGACCTGGGATTCGGCGGGGCTACACCTTC.

V usage is TRBV18 and J usage is TRBJ2-1; 11 bases fit TRBD2. This CDR3 has 16 residues. Per the germline V gene, CDR1 is KGHSH and CDR2 is LQKENI. Unmatched junction bases numbered 8, after V lost 3 bases and J lost 7 bases. CDR3 nucleotide sequence: TGTGCCAGCTCACCCCAGACTAGCGGGAATTATAATGAGCAGTTCTTC. It is translated as CASSPQTSGNYNEQFF.

The rearrangement uses TRBV5-1 and TRBJ2-6; 7 bases are a match to TRBD1. This CDR3 contains 18 residues. Germline-derived CDR1 and CDR2 are SGHRS and YFSETQ. V lost 4 bases to trimming and J lost 0 bases; unmatched junction nucleotides: 10. CDR3 residues: CASSHGTAGSSGANVLTF. CDR3 DNA: TGCGCCAGCAGCCATGGGACAGCTGGAAGCTCTGGGGCCAACGTCCTGACTTTC.

V gene TRBV7-9 combines with J gene TRBJ2-7; D remains unclear. The CDR3 has 15 residues. Germline V gene sequence: CDR1 SEHNR, CDR2 FQNEAQ (reference sequence). The V end was cut by 2 bases, the J end by 2 bases, with 13 bases between. For the CDR3, the DNA is TGTGCCAGCAGCTTATCCCCCCTGGCAACCTACGAGCAGTACTTC. Protein product: CASSLSPLATYEQYF.